The rows below give T cell receptor beta chains drawn from one sample of a study of blood T cell repertoires in COVID-19. The method was immunoSEQ multiplex PCR; TCRdb's version includes in-frame clones alone and lacks a portion of them. The sample lists 45,000 to 60,000 clones, around 78% occurring once. The specimen was peripheral blood. The receptors come from a human donor in a cohort sampled during active COVID-19. Each CDR3 is given with its conserved first and last residue. D genes are given only for firm matches.

V	D	J	CDR3
TRBV28	.	TRBJ1-2	CASSSPGLRGYTF
TRBV6-6	.	TRBJ2-7	CASSWTLPAEQYF
TRBV5-1	.	TRBJ1-1	CASSLDIQNTEAFF
TRBV9	TRBD2	TRBJ2-5	CASSPRRLAGQETQYF
TRBV19	.	TRBJ1-2	CASSQQLTASSYGYTF
TRBV7-2	TRBD1	TRBJ2-1	CASSLRRDRGLTAYNEQFF
TRBV30	.	TRBJ1-2	CAWNGGGYGYTF
TRBV7-2	.	TRBJ1-2	CASSLVRAYGYTF
TRBV28	.	TRBJ1-1	CANVGLQGEGTEAFF
TRBV21-1	.	TRBJ1-6	CASSNRSPSEVYNSPLHF
TRBV6-5	.	TRBJ1-2	CASSYRGGLAAGYTF
TRBV5-5	TRBD1	TRBJ1-4	CASSRGQGAGEKLFF
TRBV5-1	.	TRBJ1-1	CASSLTVNTEAFF
TRBV20-1	.	TRBJ1-5	CSASTAGLINQPQHF
TRBV5-4	TRBD1	TRBJ2-7	CASSARDSRPYEQYF